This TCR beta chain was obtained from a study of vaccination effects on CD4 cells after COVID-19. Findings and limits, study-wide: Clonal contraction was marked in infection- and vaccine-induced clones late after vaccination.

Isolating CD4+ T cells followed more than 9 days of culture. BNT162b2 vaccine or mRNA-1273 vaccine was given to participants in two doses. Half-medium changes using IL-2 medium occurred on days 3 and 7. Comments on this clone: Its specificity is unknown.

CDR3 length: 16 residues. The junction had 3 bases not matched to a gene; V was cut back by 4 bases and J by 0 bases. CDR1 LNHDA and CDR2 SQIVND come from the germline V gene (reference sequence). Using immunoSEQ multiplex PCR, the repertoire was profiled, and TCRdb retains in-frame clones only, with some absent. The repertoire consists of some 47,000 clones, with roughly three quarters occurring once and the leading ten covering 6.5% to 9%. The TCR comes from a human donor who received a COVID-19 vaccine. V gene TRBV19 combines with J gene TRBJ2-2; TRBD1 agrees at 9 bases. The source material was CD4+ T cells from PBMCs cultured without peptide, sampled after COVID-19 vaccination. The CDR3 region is CASSTRTGANTGELFF. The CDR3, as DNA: TGTGCCAGTAGTACGAGGACAGGGGCGAACACCGGGGAGCTGTTTTTT. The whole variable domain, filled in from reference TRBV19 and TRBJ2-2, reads DGGITQSPKYLFRKEGQNVTLSCEQNLNHDAMYWYRQDPGQGLRLIYYSQIVNDFQKGDIAEGYSVSREKKESFPLTVTSAQKNPTAFYLCASSTRTGANTGELFFGEGSRLTVL.